The 24 T cell receptor beta chains below all came from one sample that was sequenced in a study of beta chain features in type 1 diabetes. All of the isolated RNA was reverse transcribed, so expressed TCRB transcripts were sequenced. The data were produced by immunoSEQ multiplex PCR, yet TCRdb's version contains in-frame clones alone and is incomplete. The data show about 320,000 clones, around 13% seen once. Sequences were obtained from central memory CD4+ T cells from blood. Receptor source: a young man in good health.

The V call is TRBV2, the J call TRBJ1-4; D may be TRBD1 (6 bases). Trimming took 6 bases from V and 7 from J, leaving 12 bases between them. The CDR3 totals 13 residues. Per germline, CDR1 SNHLY and CDR2 FYNNEI. CDR3 in amino acids: CASSVQGPEKLFF. The CDR3 DNA sequence: TGTGCCAGCAGCGTACAGGGCCCTGAAAAACTGTTTTTT. The variable domain in full, with the rest retrieved from reference TRBV2 and TRBJ1-4, is EPEVTQTPSHQVTQMGQEVILRCVPISNHLYFYWYRQILGQKVEFLVSFYNNEISEKSEIFDDQFSVERPDGSNFTLKIRSTKLEDSAMYFCASSVQGPEKLFFGSGTQLSVL.

About this clone itself: The sample holds other DNA sequences that translate to the same CDR3. The V gene is TRBV19, the J gene TRBJ2-3; D unresolved. The CDR3 length is 12 residues. Trimming pared 5 bases from V and 3 bases from J, leaving 6 bases between. CDR1 is LNHDA and CDR2 is SQIVND in the germline V gene (reference sequence). The CDR3 DNA is TGTGCCAGTAGTCCAAATACAGATACGCAGTATTTT. This sequence encodes CASSPNTDTQYF.

The genes are TRBV28 and TRBJ1-2; unclear D gene. The length of the CDR3 is 12 residues. Germline V gene sequence: CDR1 MDHEN, CDR2 SYDVKM. V lost 5 bases, J lost 8 bases, and 12 bases lay in between. The chain's CDR3 is CASSRPETGYTF. The CDR3 DNA reads TGTGCCAGCAGTCGGCCAGAGACAGGCTACACCTTC.

This clone was seen only a few times. At one boundary the junction diverges from the germline segment, which might be a read error. The V and J genes are TRBV11-3 and TRBJ2-3; the match to TRBD2 covers 7 bases. This CDR3 has 12 residues. Germline values: CDR1 SGHNT, CDR2 YENEEA. CDR3 coding DNA: TGTGCCAGCAGCCCCCTCACGGGGGGTATCCTTTTT. This sequence encodes CASSPLTGGILF.

V usage is TRBV5-1 and J usage is TRBJ1-1; TRBD1 aligns across 10 bases. Germline V gene lookup returns CDR1 SGHRS and CDR2 YFSETQ. Trimming took 3 bases from V and 9 from J; bases not matched to a gene: 8. The CDR3 has 14 residues. The CDR3 region has the DNA TGCGCCAGCAGCTCGGGACAGGGGAATATACAAGCTTTCTTT. Amino acid sequence: CASSSGQGNIQAFF.

This rearrangement joins TRBV7-7 to TRBJ2-5; 11 nucleotides agree with TRBD2. This CDR3 comprises 17 residues. Germline CDR1 and CDR2: SSHAT and FNYEAQ (reference sequence). The J segment lost 2 bases and the V segment lost 6 bases, leaving 11 bases of the junction unmatched. CDR3 DNA: TGTGCCAGCAGTCCTACGTTAGCGGGGGGGCTACAAGAGACCCAGTACTTC. It yields the protein CASSPTLAGGLQETQYF. Looking up the rest from reference TRBV7-7 and TRBJ2-5 gives the full variable domain: GAGVSQSPRYKVTKRGQDVTLRCDPISSHATLYWYQQALGQGPEFLTYFNYEAQPDKSGLPSDRFSAERPEGSISTLTIQRTEQRDSAMYRCASSPTLAGGLQETQYFGPGTRLLVL.

In its sample, this clone was seen a few times. This chain uses TRBV6-5 with TRBJ1-1, with a weak D call TRBD1 (6 bases). Trimming took off 6 bases at V and 4 bases at J, with 12 bases between the two ends. Germline lookup yields CDR1 MNHEY and CDR2 SVGAGI. This CDR3 has 13 amino acids. Here the CDR3 reads CASSRRTATEAFF. The CDR3 coding sequence is TGTGCCAGCAGCCGCCGGACAGCCACTGAAGCTTTCTTT.

There are a few counts of this clone. The chain links TRBV10-3 to TRBJ2-1; 7 bases align to TRBD1. Per the germline V gene, CDR1 is ENHRY and CDR2 is SYGVKD. There are 14 residues in the CDR3. The J segment lost 3 bases and the V segment lost 7 bases, leaving 6 bases of the junction unmatched. The CDR3 bases are TGTGCCATCACCCGGGACAGCTTCTACAATGAGCAGTTCTTC. Protein: CAITRDSFYNEQFF.

This clone was seen more than once but under ten times. V usage is TRBV5-1 and J usage is TRBJ1-5, with 8 nucleotides matching TRBD1. This CDR3 is 15 amino acids long. J was trimmed by 7 bases and V by 4 bases; bases with no gene match: 10. Germline assignment: CDR1 SGHRS and CDR2 YFSETQ. The CDR3 bases are TGCGCCAGCAGCCTCTCGACAGGGGAAGGACAGCCCCAGCATTTT. Translated, it gives CASSLSTGEGQPQHF.

This clone was observed a few times. A junction boundary mismatches the germline segment, possibly from a read error. The chain uses TRBV6-1 and TRBJ2-3; D may be TRBD2 (6 bases). Germline CDR1 and CDR2: MNHNS and SASEGT. CDR3 size: 13 residues. The DNA for the CDR3 is TGTGCCAGCAGAGGAGGGAGCACCGATACGCAGTATTTT. This encodes CASRGGSTDTQYF.

This clone was seen only a few times. The genes are TRBV11-2 and TRBJ2-3; TRBD1 matches 9 bases. There are 16 residues in the CDR3. J gave up 4 bases and V 2 bases, and 7 bases lay outside the gene matches. Germline CDR1 and CDR2: SGHAT and FQNNGV. CDR3 nucleotide sequence: TGTGCCAGCAGCTTATCGGCAACAGGGGGCGCAGATACGCAGTATTTT. Its translation: CASSLSATGGADTQYF.

The CDR3 nucleotides read TGTGCCAGCAGCCCCGGCGGAGGTGAGCAGTTCTTC. This codes for CASSPGGGEQFF. The chain uses TRBV9 and TRBJ2-1; the D gene is possibly TRBD2 (5 bases). This CDR3 has 12 amino acids. Trimming shortened V by 4 bases and J by 9 bases, and 11 bases separated the two germline ends. Germline V gene lookup returns CDR1 SGDLS and CDR2 YYNGEE.

In this sample, this clone turned up a few times. This chain links TRBV5-4 with TRBJ2-1; TRBD1 agrees at 8 bases. Unmatched junction bases numbered 9, after V lost 4 bases and J lost 0 bases. The CDR3 totals 17 residues. CDR1 SGHNT and CDR2 YYREEE come from the germline V gene (reference sequence). The CDR3 loop reads CASSIKGQASSYNEQFF. The CDR3, as DNA: TGTGCCAGCAGCATAAAGGGACAGGCGAGCTCCTACAATGAGCAGTTCTTC.

The table lists this clone with many counts. The chain has TRBV7-2 and TRBJ2-5; perhaps TRBD2 as D (5 bases). From germline, CDR1 is SGHTA and CDR2 FQGNSA. The V gene lost 5 bases and the J gene lost 1 base, with 11 bases spanning the gap. The CDR3 length is 14 residues. In nucleotides, the CDR3 is TGTGCCAGCAGCCTTAGCGTGTTCCAAGAGACCCAGTACTTC. This sequence encodes CASSLSVFQETQYF. Filled out from reference TRBV7-2 and TRBJ2-5, the complete variable domain reads GAGVSQSPSNKVTEKGKDVELRCDPISGHTALYWYRQSLGQGLEFLIYFQGNSAPDKSGLPSDRFSAERTGGSVSTLTIQRTQQEDSAVYLCASSLSVFQETQYFGPGTRLLVL.

The V gene is TRBV5-1, the J gene TRBJ1-3; TRBD1 might be the D (6 bases). Trimming left V 4 bases short and J 1 base short, with 9 bases between. The germline V gene has CDR1 SGHRS and CDR2 YFSETQ. The CDR3 contains 14 residues. CDR3 sequence reads: CASSPQGSGNTIYF. The CDR3 DNA follows: TGCGCCAGCAGCCCCCAGGGGTCTGGAAACACCATATATTTT. The variable domain in full, with the rest retrieved from reference TRBV5-1 and TRBJ1-3, is KAGVTQTPRYLIKTRGQQVTLSCSPISGHRSVSWYQQTPGQGLQFLFEYFSETQRNKGNFPGRFSGRQFSNSRSEMNVSTLELGDSALYLCASSPQGSGNTIYFGEGSWLTVV.

This clone was seen ten or more times. The rearrangement joins TRBV30 to TRBJ2-1, with 11 bases fitting TRBD1. Germline V gives CDR1 GTSNPN, CDR2 SVGIG (reference sequence). Unmatched junction bases numbered 4, after V lost 3 bases and J lost 3 bases. The CDR3 runs 15 residues. The CDR3 here is CAWRRDRGVYNEQFF. CDR3 in DNA: TGTGCCTGGAGGAGGGACAGGGGGGTCTACAATGAGCAGTTCTTC. Full variable domain (rest looked up from reference TRBV30 and TRBJ2-1): SQTIHQWPATLVQPVGSPLSLECTVEGTSNPNLYWYRQAAGRGLQLLFYSVGIGQISSEVPQNLSASRPQDRQFILSSKKLLLSDSGFYLCAWRRDRGVYNEQFFGPGTRLTVL.

This clone has a handful of counts. The chain couples TRBV6-5 to TRBJ1-5; D is perhaps TRBD1 (6 bases). The CDR3 runs 14 residues. Germline V gives CDR1 MNHEY, CDR2 SVGAGI. V lost 2 bases and J 4 bases, leaving 9 bases between the germline ends. CDR3 DNA sequence: TGTGCCAGCAGTTACGGGGACACAAATCAGCCCCAGCATTTT. This translates into CASSYGDTNQPQHF.

The rearrangement uses TRBV10-3 and TRBJ1-4; D is unclear. CDR3 length equals 16 residues. The V end lost 2 bases, the J end lost 1 base, and 11 bases lay between the germline ends. The germline V gene has CDR1 ENHRY and CDR2 SYGVKD. Here the CDR3 DNA reads TGTGCCATCAGTGAGCAAATCGGCGGAACTAATGAAAAACTGTTTTTT. As protein: CAISEQIGGTNEKLFF.

This chain joins TRBV7-6 and TRBJ1-6; no clear D. Germline V gene sequence: CDR1 SGHVS, CDR2 FNYEAQ. The CDR3 is 11 amino acids. V gave up 5 bases and J gave up 11 bases, with 7 bases separating them. In DNA form, the CDR3 reads TGTGCCAGCAGCCTCGGCGCACCCCTCCACTTT. Its protein product is CASSLGAPLHF. Full variable domain (rest looked up from reference TRBV7-6 and TRBJ1-6): GAGVSQSPRYKVTKRGQDVALRCDPISGHVSLYWYRQALGQGPEFLTYFNYEAQQDKSGLPNDRFSAERPEGSISTLTIQRTEQRDSAMYRCASSLGAPLHFGNGTRLTVT.

This chain uses TRBV18 with TRBJ1-5; D ambiguous. Germline values: CDR1 KGHSH, CDR2 LQKENI. The CDR3 length is 13 residues. V lost 5 bases to trimming and J lost 4 bases, with 9 bases between them. This chain's CDR3 is CASSSQVNQPQHF. Here the CDR3 DNA reads TGTGCCAGCTCATCGCAGGTTAATCAGCCCCAGCATTTT.

V gene TRBV19 combines with J gene TRBJ1-5, with D unresolved. The length of the CDR3 is 13 residues. Per the germline V gene, CDR1 is LNHDA and CDR2 is SQIVND (reference sequence). V lost 2 bases, J lost 7 bases, and 9 bases lay in between. CDR3 bases: TGTGCCAGTAGTATATTACTGGGGCAGCCCCAGCATTTT. As protein: CASSILLGQPQHF.

This clone was picked up a small number of times. V gene TRBV13 combines with J gene TRBJ2-3; a weak D match, TRBD1 (5 bases). Germline CDR1 PRHDT, CDR2 FYEKMQ (reference sequence). This CDR3 comprises 15 residues. V lost 0 bases, J lost 2 bases, and 9 bases lay in between. CDR3 amino acids: CASSLGLGPTDTQYF. The CDR3 bases are TGTGCCAGCAGCTTAGGGTTGGGGCCCACAGATACGCAGTATTTT.

This clone showed up many times. Additional DNA sequences in this sample encode the identical CDR3. This chain uses TRBV10-3 with TRBJ2-1; no definite D call. The germline V gene has CDR1 ENHRY and CDR2 SYGVKD. This CDR3 has 12 amino acids. Trimming cost V 2 bases and J 7 bases, with 6 bases left between them. CDR3 nucleotide sequence: TGTGCCATCAGTGAGGGGCGAAATGAGCAGTTCTTC. Translated, it gives CAISEGRNEQFF.

The chain is built from TRBV10-3 and TRBJ2-2; possible D gene TRBD1, 5 bases. Looked up from germline, CDR1 is ENHRY and CDR2 is SYGVKD. V lost 2 bases and J 7 bases, leaving 17 bases between the germline ends. The CDR3 runs to 16 residues. DNA for the CDR3: TGTGCCATCAGTGAGGATCGCAGGGCGTCCGGCGGGGAGCTGTTTTTT. Its protein is CAISEDRRASGGELFF.